Detailed here is one T cell receptor (beta chain). The method was immunoSEQ multiplex PCR; TCRdb's version includes in-frame clones alone and lacks a portion of them. This sample carries about 51,000 clones, roughly 90% of them seen once, and the ten largest clones take 1.6%. These data originate in a study of control samples from healthy donors and cancer patients. Sample: PBMCs. The receptor comes from a man aged 35-49 years with colorectal cancer.

The CDR3 loop is CAWSVSNEQFF. The CDR3 DNA follows: TGTGCCTGGAGTGTGAGCAATGAGCAGTTCTTC. V is TRBV30 and J is TRBJ2-1; D is unclear. V was shortened by 0 bases and J by 6 bases, with 3 bases between the two germline ends. Per the germline V gene, CDR1 is GTSNPN and CDR2 is SVGIG (reference sequence). The CDR3 runs 11 residues. The complete variable domain, with remaining parts taken from reference TRBV30 and TRBJ2-1, reads SQTIHQWPATLVQPVGSPLSLECTVEGTSNPNLYWYRQAAGRGLQLLFYSVGIGQISSEVPQNLSASRPQDRQFILSSKKLLLSDSGFYLCAWSVSNEQFFGPGTRLTVL.